One T cell receptor (beta chain) is described in this entry. The data are from a study of OX40 agonist ivuxolimab in advanced cancers. Produced via immunoSEQ multiplex PCR; TCRdb's table is partial and in-frame only. The table records about 28,000 clones, more than 70% of them present only once. The starting material was CD4+ or CD8+ T cells sorted from blood, obtained in a trial of the OX40 agonist ivuxolimab. This TCR was sampled from an adult with an advanced solid tumor such as melanoma, head and neck, liver or kidney cancer.

The CDR3 here is CSVEDPWDSSTDTQYF. CDR3 DNA sequence: TGCAGCGTTGAAGATCCTTGGGATTCTAGCACAGATACGCAGTATTTT. The chain combines TRBV29-1 with TRBJ2-3, with no clear D. V was trimmed by 0 bases and J by 0 bases, leaving 13 bases between them. The CDR3 spans 16 residues. The germline gives CDR1 SQVTM, CDR2 ANQGSEA.